The entry below describes one T cell receptor (beta chain). As yet, its antigen is unknown. This entry comes from a study of response to subunit inactivated influenza vaccine. V was clipped by 3 bases and J by 6 bases, with 9 bases between them. The CDR3 totals 11 residues. Germline CDR1 reads DFQATT; CDR2 reads SNEGSKA (reference sequence). TCRdb processed the RT-PCR reads anew with MiXCR; each CDR3 protein has one entry. This table holds roughly 780,000 distinct CDR3 sequences, around 20% found once. General study findings and limits: Authors suggested each seasonal flu vaccination may recruit only limited numbers of new T cells.

The gene calls are TRBV20-1 and TRBJ2-7; D ambiguous. The sequenced sample was PBMCs from blood, obtained 5 days after vaccination. This sequence originates from a man between 45 and 60 years old who received an inactivated influenza vaccine. The chain's CDR3 is CSASLPREQYF. Here the CDR3 DNA reads TGCAGTGCTAGTTTGCCTCGCGAGCAGTACTTC.